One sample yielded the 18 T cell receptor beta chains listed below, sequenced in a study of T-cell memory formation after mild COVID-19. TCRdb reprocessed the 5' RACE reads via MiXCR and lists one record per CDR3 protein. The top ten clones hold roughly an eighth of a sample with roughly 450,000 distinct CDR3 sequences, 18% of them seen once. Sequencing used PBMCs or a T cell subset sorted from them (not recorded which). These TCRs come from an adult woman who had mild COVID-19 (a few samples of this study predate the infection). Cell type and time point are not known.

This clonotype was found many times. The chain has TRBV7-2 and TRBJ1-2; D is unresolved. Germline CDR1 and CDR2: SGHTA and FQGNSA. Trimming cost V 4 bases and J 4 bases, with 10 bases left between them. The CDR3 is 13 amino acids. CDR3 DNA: TGTGCCAGCAGCTCCACAGCATTCTATGGCTACACCTTC. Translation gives CASSSTAFYGYTF.

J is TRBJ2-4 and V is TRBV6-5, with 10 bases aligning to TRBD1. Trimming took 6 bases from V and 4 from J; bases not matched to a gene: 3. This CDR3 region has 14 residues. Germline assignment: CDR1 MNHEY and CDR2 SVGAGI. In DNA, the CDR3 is TGTGCCAGCAGCCGGGACAGGGGAAAAAACATTCAGTACTTC. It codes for CASSRDRGKNIQYF.

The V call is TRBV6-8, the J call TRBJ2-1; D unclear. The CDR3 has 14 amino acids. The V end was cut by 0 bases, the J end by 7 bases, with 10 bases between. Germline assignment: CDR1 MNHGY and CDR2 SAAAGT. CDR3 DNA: TGTGCCAGCAGTTACTCGATGATAGGAAATGAGCAGTTCTTC. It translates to CASSYSMIGNEQFF.

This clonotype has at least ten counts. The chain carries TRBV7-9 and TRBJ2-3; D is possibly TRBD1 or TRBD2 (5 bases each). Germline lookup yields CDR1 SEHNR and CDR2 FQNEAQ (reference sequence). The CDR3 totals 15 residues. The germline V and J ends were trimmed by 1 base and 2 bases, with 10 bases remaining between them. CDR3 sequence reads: CASSLGRGTTDTQYF. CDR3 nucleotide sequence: TGTGCCAGCAGCTTAGGACGGGGCACCACAGATACGCAGTATTTT.

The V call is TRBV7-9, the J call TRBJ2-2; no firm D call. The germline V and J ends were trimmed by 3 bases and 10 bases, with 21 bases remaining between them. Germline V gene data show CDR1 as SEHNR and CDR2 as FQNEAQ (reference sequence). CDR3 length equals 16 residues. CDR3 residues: CASSFSRAGTLEELFF. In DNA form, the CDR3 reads TGTGCCAGCAGCTTTTCCCGGGCAGGTACCCTCGAGGAGCTGTTTTTT. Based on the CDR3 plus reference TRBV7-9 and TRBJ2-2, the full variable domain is DTGVSQNPRHKITKRGQNVTFRCDPISEHNRLYWYRQTLGQGPEFLTYFQNEAQLEKSRLLSDRFSAERPKGSFSTLEIQRTEQGDSAMYLCASSFSRAGTLEELFFGEGSRLTVL.

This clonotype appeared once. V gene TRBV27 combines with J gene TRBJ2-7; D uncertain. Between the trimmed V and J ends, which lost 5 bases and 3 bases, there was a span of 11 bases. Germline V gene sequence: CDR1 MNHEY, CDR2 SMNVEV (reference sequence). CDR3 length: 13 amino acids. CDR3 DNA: TGTGCCAGCAGTCTGACATGGCGCTACGAGCAGTACTTC. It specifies CASSLTWRYEQYF.

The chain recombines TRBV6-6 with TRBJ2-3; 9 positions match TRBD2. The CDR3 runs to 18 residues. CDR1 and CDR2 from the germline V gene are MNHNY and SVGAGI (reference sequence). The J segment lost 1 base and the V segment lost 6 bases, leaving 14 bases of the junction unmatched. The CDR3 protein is CASSLTSGSTGGTDTQYF. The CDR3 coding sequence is TGTGCCAGCAGCCTGACTAGCGGTTCAACCGGGGGCACAGATACGCAGTATTTT.

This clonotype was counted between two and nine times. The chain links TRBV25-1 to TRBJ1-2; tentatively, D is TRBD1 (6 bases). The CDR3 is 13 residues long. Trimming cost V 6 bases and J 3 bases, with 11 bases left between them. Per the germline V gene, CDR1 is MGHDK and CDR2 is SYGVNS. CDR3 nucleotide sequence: TGTGCCAGCAGCGGGGGCAGGGACTATGGCTACACCTTC. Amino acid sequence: CASSGGRDYGYTF.

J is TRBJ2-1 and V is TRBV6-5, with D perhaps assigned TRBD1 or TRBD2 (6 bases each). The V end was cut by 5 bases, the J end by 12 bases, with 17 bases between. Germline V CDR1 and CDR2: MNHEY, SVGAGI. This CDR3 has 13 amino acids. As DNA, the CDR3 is TGTGCCAGCAGTCGAGGAACAGGGACTGGGCAGTTCTTC. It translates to CASSRGTGTGQFF.

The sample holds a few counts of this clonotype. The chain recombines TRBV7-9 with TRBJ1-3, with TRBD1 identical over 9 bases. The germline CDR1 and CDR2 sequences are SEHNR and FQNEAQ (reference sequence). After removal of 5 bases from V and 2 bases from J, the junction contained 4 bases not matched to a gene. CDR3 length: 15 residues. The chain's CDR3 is CASSRGTGTGNTIYF. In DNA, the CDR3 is TGTGCCAGCAGCCGCGGGACAGGGACTGGAAACACCATATATTTT.

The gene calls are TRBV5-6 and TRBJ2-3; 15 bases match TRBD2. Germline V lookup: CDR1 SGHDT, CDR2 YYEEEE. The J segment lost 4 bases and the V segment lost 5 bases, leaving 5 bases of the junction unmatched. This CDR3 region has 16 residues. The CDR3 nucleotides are TGTGCCAGCAGGCCAGGACTAGCGGGGGGGCCAGATACGCAGTATTTT. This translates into CASRPGLAGGPDTQYF.

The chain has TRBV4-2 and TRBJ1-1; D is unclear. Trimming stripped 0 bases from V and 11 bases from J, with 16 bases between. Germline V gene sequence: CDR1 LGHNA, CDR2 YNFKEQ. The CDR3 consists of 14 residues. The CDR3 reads CASSQEDVRPEAFF. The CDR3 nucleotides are TGTGCCAGCAGCCAAGAGGATGTAAGGCCGGAGGCTTTCTTT.

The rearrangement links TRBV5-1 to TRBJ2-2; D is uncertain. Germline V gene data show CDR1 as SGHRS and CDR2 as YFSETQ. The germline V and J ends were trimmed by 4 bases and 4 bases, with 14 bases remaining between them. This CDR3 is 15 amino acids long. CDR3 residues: CASSLLLGGTGELFF. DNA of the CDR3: TGCGCCAGCAGCCTTCTGTTGGGCGGCACCGGGGAGCTGTTTTTT. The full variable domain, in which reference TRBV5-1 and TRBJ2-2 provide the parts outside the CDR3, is KAGVTQTPRYLIKTRGQQVTLSCSPISGHRSVSWYQQTPGQGLQFLFEYFSETQRNKGNFPGRFSGRQFSNSRSEMNVSTLELGDSALYLCASSLLLGGTGELFFGEGSRLTVL.

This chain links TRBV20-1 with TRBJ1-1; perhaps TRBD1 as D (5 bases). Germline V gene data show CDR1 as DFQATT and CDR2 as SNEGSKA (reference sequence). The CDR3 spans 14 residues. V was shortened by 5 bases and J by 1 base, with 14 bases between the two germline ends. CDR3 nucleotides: TGCAGTGCTTCTATGGGACGGCAGAACACTGAAGCTTTCTTT. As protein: CSASMGRQNTEAFF.

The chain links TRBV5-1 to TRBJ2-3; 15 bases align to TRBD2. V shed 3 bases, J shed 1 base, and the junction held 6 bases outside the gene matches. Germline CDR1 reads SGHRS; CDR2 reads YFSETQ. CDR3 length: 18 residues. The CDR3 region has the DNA TGCGCCAGCAGCTCGGGACTAGCGGGAGGAGCGGGCACAGATACGCAGTATTTT. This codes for CASSSGLAGGAGTDTQYF.

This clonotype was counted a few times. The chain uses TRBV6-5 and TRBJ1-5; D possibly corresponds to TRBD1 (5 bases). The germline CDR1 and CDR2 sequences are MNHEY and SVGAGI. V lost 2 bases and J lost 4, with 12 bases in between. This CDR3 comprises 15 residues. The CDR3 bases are TGTGCCAGCAGTTACCATGGGGGGGGAAATCAGCCCCAGCATTTT. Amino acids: CASSYHGGGNQPQHF.

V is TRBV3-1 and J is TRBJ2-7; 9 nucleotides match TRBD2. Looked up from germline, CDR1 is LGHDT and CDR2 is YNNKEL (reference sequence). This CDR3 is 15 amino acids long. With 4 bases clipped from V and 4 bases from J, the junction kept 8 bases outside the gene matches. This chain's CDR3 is CASSRIAGVVYEQYF. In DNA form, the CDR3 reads TGTGCCAGCAGCCGAATAGCGGGAGTAGTGTACGAGCAGTACTTC.

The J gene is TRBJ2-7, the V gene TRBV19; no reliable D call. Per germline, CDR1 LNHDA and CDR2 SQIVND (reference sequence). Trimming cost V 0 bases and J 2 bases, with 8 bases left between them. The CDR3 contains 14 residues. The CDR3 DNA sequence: TGTGCCAGTAGTATAGATGGCAGGACCTACGAGCAGTACTTC. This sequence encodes CASSIDGRTYEQYF.